Each of the 5 T cell receptor beta chains below was sequenced from the same sample in a study of control samples from healthy donors and cancer patients. Assay used: immunoSEQ multiplex PCR; TCRdb lists only in-frame clones, some missing. The sample gives roughly 80,000 clones, roughly 84% of which show up once; around 5.7% is in the top ten. Sequencing used blood. These TCRs come from a woman aged 50 to 60 in good health.

The rearrangement uses TRBV6-1 and TRBJ2-3; the D is unclear. The ends were cut back, 3 bases at V and 1 base at J, with 2 bases in the middle. This CDR3 is built from 12 residues. Looked up from germline, CDR1 is MNHNS and CDR2 is SASEGT. This CDR3 is CASSEGTDTQYF. The CDR3 DNA sequence: TGTGCCAGCAGTGAGGGCACAGATACGCAGTATTTT.

The J gene is TRBJ1-2, the V gene TRBV9; D call uncertain. V was cut by 0 bases and J by 0 bases, with 3 bases left in between. The CDR3 spans 13 residues. In germline, CDR1 is SGDLS, CDR2 YYNGEE. The CDR3 nucleotides are TGTGCCAGCAGCGTAGCGGCTAACTATGGCTACACCTTC. Protein sequence: CASSVAANYGYTF.

This clone was picked up one time. This specimen includes other DNA sequences encoding the same CDR3. The V call is TRBV30, the J call TRBJ2-2, with D tentatively TRBD1 (6 bases). Trimming cost V 0 bases and J 4 bases, with 9 bases left between them. Germline-derived CDR1 and CDR2 are GTSNPN and SVGIG (reference sequence). This CDR3 has 14 amino acids. DNA for the CDR3: TGTGCCTGGAGTGTACAGGGTGGCACCGGGGAGCTGTTTTTT. Protein: CAWSVQGGTGELFF.

In this sample, this clone turned up a few times. V is TRBV4-1 and J is TRBJ2-1; no clear D gene. V lost 0 bases to trimming and J lost 12 bases, with 12 bases between them. CDR3 length: 13 residues. Germline CDR1 and CDR2: MGHRA and YSYEKL. CDR3 loop: CASSQEYFRGQFF. The CDR3 nucleotides are TGCGCCAGCAGCCAAGAATATTTTCGCGGGCAGTTCTTC.

This clone was counted a few times. The rearrangement links TRBV2 to TRBJ2-3, with 7 bases identical to TRBD2. CDR1 is SNHLY and CDR2 is FYNNEI in the germline V gene. The V and J ends lost 8 bases and 5 bases, in that order; junction bases with no gene match: 10. This CDR3 comprises 14 residues. This CDR3 is CASGRAGERDTQYF. CDR3 nucleotide sequence: TGTGCCAGCGGACGGGCGGGGGAAAGAGATACGCAGTATTTT.